This TCR beta chain was observed in a study of T cells in Graves' hyperthyroidism and ophthalmopathy. Subjects aged 18 to 65 presented with newly diagnosed hyperthyroidism of less than 2 months' duration. Patients showing uncontrolled infection, other autoimmune disease, pregnancy or lactation were ineligible. A sample of blood taken at first hyperthyroidism diagnosis preceded any ophthalmopathy symptoms. The sample holds a few counts of this clonotype. Its antigen is not identified. General study findings and limits: With a median lead of 6.5 months before onset, the model predicted ophthalmopathy.

There were TCR beta CDR3 regions amplified from RNA transcripts. HTBI primers were the set used in a first-round RT-PCR of the TCR CDR3. From the multiplex PCR reads, TCRdb called clonotypes with MiXCR, one entry per CDR3 protein. The sample consists of fewer than 900,000 distinct CDR3 sequences, over 15% of them appearing once. The V gene's germline CDR1 is MNHEY and CDR2 SMNVEV (reference sequence). The CDR3 has 17 residues. V lost 6 bases and J lost 4, with 24 bases in between. This clonotype was obtained from a woman aged 50 to 65 with Graves' hyperthyroidism that later progressed to Graves' ophthalmopathy. The material sequenced was blood. The rearrangement joins TRBV27 to TRBJ1-2; D is ambiguous. Here the CDR3 DNA reads TGTGCCAGCAGAGAAAAGGCGTGGGGAGCCGGTGTCTATGGCTACACCTTC. It codes for CASREKAWGAGVYGYTF.